The 8 T cell receptor beta chains presented below share a single source sample, sequenced in a study of blood T cell repertoires in COVID-19 (dated by TCRdb to about 2020). The library was generated by the immunoSEQ multiplex PCR assay. In TCRdb, the immuneACCESS table is reduced to in-frame sequences with V and J assigned. These tables do not hold every clone; where another copy was compared, an unresolved V gene accounts for under half, and the others remain unexplained. The sample records 200,000 to 300,000 clones, approximately 86% of which are singletons. Roughly 7.8% of the sample rests with the top ten. The sequenced sample was peripheral blood. These receptors were collected from a man aged 60 to 69 who had recovered from COVID-19.

The V call is TRBV6-2 or TRBV6-3, the J call TRBJ2-7; D is ambiguous. The CDR3 runs to 14 residues. The germline V gene encodes CDR1 MNHEY and CDR2 SVGEGT. V lost 5 bases to trimming and J lost 2 bases, with 13 bases between them. The CDR3 DNA reads TGTGCCAGCAGTCCGCGGCCGATGACCTACGAGCAGTACGTC. Translating it yields CASSPRPMTYEQYV.

The rearrangement joins TRBV7-8 to TRBJ2-2, with D possibly TRBD1 on 6 matching bases. Germline values: CDR1 SGHVS, CDR2 FQNEAQ. With 5 bases removed from V and 5 bases from J, the gap between germline ends came to 9 bases. This CDR3 has 13 residues. DNA of the CDR3: TGTGCCAGCAGCCGTGGACAGACCGGGGAGCTGTTTTTT. As protein: CASSRGQTGELFF.

This rearrangement joins TRBV24-1 to TRBJ1-2; no clear D gene. Trimming removed 4 bases from V and 5 bases from J, with 10 bases in between. The CDR3 length is 13 residues. The germline gives CDR1 KGHDR, CDR2 SFDVKD. The CDR3 here is CATSDDTAYGYTF. For the CDR3, the DNA is TGTGCCACCAGTGACGACACCGCGTATGGCTACACCTTC.

This rearrangement joins TRBV12-3 or TRBV12-4 to TRBJ2-7; possibly TRBD1 for D (5 bases). There are 12 residues in the CDR3. The ends were cut back, 6 bases at V and 3 bases at J, with 9 bases in the middle. CDR3 sequence: CASSSDSYEQYF. As DNA, the CDR3 is TGTGCCAGCAGCTCTGACAGCTACGAGCAGTACTTC.

The V gene is TRBV5-4, the J gene TRBJ1-2, with 7 positions matching TRBD1. CDR3 length: 15 residues. Looked up from germline, CDR1 is SGHNT and CDR2 is YYREEE (reference sequence). The V gene end was trimmed by 2 bases and the J gene end by 8 bases; junction bases not matched to a gene: 12. The CDR3, as DNA: TGTGCCAGCAGCTTTATTACCACAGGGGAATCGGGCTACACCTTC. Protein product: CASSFITTGESGYTF.

This clone was observed a handful of times. The V and J genes are TRBV18 and TRBJ2-3, with TRBD2 matching 10 bases. CDR1 and CDR2 from the germline V gene are KGHSH and LQKENI. The CDR3 length is 17 residues. With 0 bases clipped from V and 1 base from J, the junction kept 4 bases outside the gene matches. The CDR3 DNA follows: TGTGCCAGCTCACCACCCAGCGGGGGGGTTCGCACAGATACGCAGTATTTT. Protein sequence: CASSPPSGGVRTDTQYF.

This chain connects TRBV14 to TRBJ1-1, with no clear D. This CDR3 contains 14 residues. The germline V and J ends were trimmed by 1 base and 1 base, with 7 bases remaining between them. CDR1 SGHDN and CDR2 FVKESK come from the germline V gene. The CDR3 spells CASSQGGWNTEAFF. The CDR3 coding sequence is TGTGCCAGCAGCCAAGGAGGGTGGAACACTGAAGCTTTCTTT.

The V call is TRBV14, the J call TRBJ1-3; D might be TRBD1 (5 bases). Germline-derived CDR1 and CDR2 are SGHDN and FVKESK. The CDR3 has 15 residues. Trimming cost V 4 bases and J 3 bases, with 13 bases left between them. The CDR3 DNA follows: TGTGCCAGCAGCCCGACAGCGTCCCTTGGAAACACCATATATTTT. It translates to CASSPTASLGNTIYF.